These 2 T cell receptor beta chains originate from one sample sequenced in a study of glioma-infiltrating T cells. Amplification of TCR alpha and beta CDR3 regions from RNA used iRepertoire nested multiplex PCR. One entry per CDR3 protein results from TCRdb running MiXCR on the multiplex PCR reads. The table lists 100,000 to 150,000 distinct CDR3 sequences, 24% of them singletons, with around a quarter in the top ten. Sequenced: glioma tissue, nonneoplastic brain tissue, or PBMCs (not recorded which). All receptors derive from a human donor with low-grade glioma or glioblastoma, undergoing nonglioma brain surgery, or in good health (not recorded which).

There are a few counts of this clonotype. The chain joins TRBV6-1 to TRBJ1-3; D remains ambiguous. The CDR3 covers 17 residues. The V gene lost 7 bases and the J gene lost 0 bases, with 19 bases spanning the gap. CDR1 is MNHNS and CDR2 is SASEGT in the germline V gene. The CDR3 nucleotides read TGTGCCAGCACCTCTCTGAGAGATCACCGCTCTGGAAACACCATATATTTT. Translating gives CASTSLRDHRSGNTIYF.

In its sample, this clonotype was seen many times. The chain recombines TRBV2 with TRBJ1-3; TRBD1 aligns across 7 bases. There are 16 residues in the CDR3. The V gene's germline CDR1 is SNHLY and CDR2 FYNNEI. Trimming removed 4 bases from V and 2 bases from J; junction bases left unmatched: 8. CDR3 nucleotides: TGTGCCAGCAGTGCCGACAGGGTGGTAACTGGAAACACCATATATTTT. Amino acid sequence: CASSADRVVTGNTIYF.